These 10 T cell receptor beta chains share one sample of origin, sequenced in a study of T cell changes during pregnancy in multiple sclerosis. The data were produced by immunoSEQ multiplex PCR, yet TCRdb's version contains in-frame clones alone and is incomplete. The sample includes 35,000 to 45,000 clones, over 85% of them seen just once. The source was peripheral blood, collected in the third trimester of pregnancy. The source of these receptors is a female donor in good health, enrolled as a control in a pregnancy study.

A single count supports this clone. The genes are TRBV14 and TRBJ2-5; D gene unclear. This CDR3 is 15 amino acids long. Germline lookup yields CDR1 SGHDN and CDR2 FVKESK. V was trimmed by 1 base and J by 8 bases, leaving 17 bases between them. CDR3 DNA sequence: TGTGCCAGCAGCCAAGGGTTTCCCTACTCCCTTACCCAGTACTTC. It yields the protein CASSQGFPYSLTQYF.

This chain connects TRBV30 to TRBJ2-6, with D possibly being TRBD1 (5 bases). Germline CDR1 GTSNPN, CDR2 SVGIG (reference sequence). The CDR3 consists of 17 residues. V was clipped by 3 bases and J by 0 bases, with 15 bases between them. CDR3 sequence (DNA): TGTGCCTGGAGCCACTGGGGCACTATCTCTGGGGCCAACGTCCTGACTTTC. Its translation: CAWSHWGTISGANVLTF.

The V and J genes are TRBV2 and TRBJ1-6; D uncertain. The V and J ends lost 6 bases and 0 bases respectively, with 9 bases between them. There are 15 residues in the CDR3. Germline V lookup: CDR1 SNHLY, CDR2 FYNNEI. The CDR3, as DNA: TGTGCCAGCAGAGCCGATAGCTCCTATAATTCACCCCTCCACTTT. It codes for CASRADSSYNSPLHF.

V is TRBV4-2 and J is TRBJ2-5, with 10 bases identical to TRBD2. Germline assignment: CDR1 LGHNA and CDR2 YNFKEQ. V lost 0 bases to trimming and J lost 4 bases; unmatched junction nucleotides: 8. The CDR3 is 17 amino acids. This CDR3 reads CASSQDGAGGPVETQYF. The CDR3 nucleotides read TGTGCCAGCAGCCAAGATGGAGCGGGGGGGCCTGTAGAGACCCAGTACTTC.

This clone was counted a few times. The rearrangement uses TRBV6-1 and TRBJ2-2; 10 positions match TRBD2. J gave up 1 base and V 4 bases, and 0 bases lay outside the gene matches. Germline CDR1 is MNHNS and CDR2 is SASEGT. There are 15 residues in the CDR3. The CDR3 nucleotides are TGTGCCAGCAGTGGACTAGCGGGGAACACCGGGGAGCTGTTTTTT. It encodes CASSGLAGNTGELFF.

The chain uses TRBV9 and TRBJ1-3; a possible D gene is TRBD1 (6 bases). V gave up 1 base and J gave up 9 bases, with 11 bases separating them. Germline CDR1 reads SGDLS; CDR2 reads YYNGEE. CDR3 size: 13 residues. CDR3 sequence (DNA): TGTGCCAGCAGCGTAACAGGGTTAGGCACCATATATTTT. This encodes CASSVTGLGTIYF.

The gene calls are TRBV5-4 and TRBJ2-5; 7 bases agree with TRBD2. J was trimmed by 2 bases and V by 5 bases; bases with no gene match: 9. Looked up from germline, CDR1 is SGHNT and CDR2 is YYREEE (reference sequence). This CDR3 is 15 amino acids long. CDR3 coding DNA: TGTGCCAGCAGGGGGACCGGCGGGGGACAAGAGACCCAGTACTTC. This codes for CASRGTGGGQETQYF.

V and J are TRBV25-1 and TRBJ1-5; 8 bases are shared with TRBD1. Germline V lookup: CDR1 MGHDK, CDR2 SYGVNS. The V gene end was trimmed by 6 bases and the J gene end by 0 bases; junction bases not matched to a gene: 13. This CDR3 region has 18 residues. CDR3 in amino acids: CASRLRGRGPSSNQPQHF. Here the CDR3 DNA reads TGTGCCAGCAGGCTAAGGGGCAGGGGGCCTTCTAGCAATCAGCCCCAGCATTTT.

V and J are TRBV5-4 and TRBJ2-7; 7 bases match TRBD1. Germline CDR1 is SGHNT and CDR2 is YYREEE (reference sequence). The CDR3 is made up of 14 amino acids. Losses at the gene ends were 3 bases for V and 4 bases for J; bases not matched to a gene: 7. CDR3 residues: CASSSGQDQYEQYF. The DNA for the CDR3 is TGTGCCAGCAGCTCCGGACAGGACCAGTACGAGCAGTACTTC.

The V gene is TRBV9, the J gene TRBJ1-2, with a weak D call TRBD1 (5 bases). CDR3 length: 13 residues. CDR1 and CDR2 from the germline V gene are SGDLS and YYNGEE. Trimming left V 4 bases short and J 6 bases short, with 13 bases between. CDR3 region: CASSSWTLDGYTF. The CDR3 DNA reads TGTGCCAGCAGCTCCTGGACACTGGATGGCTACACCTTC.